These 9 T cell receptor beta chains came from one sample sequenced in a study of blood T cell repertoires in COVID-19. Some clones are missing from TCRdb's copy, which holds only in-frame ones; the method was immunoSEQ multiplex PCR. The sample gives 150,000 to 200,000 clones, around 80% of which show up once; around 13% is in the top ten. Sequencing used peripheral blood. The receptors here all came from a woman aged 70-85 years with COVID-19, enrolled during active disease.

This clone appeared a few times. The V call is TRBV7-9, the J call TRBJ2-7, with unresolved D. Trimming took off 2 bases at V and 6 bases at J, with 8 bases between the two ends. This CDR3 spans 12 amino acids. Germline CDR1 SEHNR, CDR2 FQNEAQ (reference sequence). The CDR3 DNA sequence: TGTGCCAGCAGCTTAAACAGCCCCGAGCAGTACTTC. Its protein is CASSLNSPEQYF.

V and J are TRBV5-4 and TRBJ1-3, with D unclear. This CDR3 spans 17 amino acids. The ends were cut back, 4 bases at V and 1 base at J, with 18 bases in the middle. The V gene's germline CDR1 is SGHNT and CDR2 YYREEE (reference sequence). The CDR3 DNA reads as TGTGCCAGCAGCAGCTTCGAAGGAGTTAGTTCTGGAAACACCATATATTTT. It encodes CASSSFEGVSSGNTIYF.

The J gene is TRBJ2-1, the V gene TRBV30, with 7 nucleotides matching TRBD1. CDR1 is GTSNPN and CDR2 is SVGIG in the germline V gene (reference sequence). V shed 5 bases, J shed 4 bases, and the junction held 17 bases outside the gene matches. This CDR3 spans 17 amino acids. DNA for the CDR3: TGTGCCTGGGAGCCCAATACGGACAGGTCACCGTACAATGAGCAGTTCTTC. Encoded protein: CAWEPNTDRSPYNEQFF.

The chain is built from TRBV27 and TRBJ2-2; D is undetermined. V lost 4 bases and J lost 12, with 18 bases in between. Looked up from germline, CDR1 is MNHEY and CDR2 is SMNVEV (reference sequence). The CDR3 length is 14 residues. The CDR3 sequence: CASSSAMGKGKLFF. CDR3 DNA sequence: TGTGCCAGCAGTTCGGCCATGGGCAAAGGCAAGCTGTTTTTT.

This clone has only one observation. The chain uses TRBV6-6 and TRBJ1-4; TRBD1 is a possible D gene (6 bases). V was pared by 6 bases and J by 8 bases, with 19 bases between. CDR1 is MNHNY and CDR2 is SVGAGI in the germline V gene (reference sequence). The CDR3 is 15 amino acids. In DNA, the CDR3 is TGTGCCAGCAGCAGACCGACAGGTCCGCAAGAAAAACTGTTTTTT. It translates to CASSRPTGPQEKLFF.

This chain connects TRBV15 to TRBJ1-5; 9 bases fit TRBD1. Germline V lookup: CDR1 LNHNV, CDR2 YYDKDF (reference sequence). This CDR3 has 16 amino acids. J gave up 6 bases and V 3 bases, and 9 bases lay outside the gene matches. CDR3 nucleotide sequence: TGTGCCACCAGCAGTGATTGGGGACAGGGTGGTCAGCCCCAGCATTTT. Amino acids: CATSSDWGQGGQPQHF. The complete variable domain, with remaining parts taken from reference TRBV15 and TRBJ1-5, reads DAMVIQNPRYQVTQFGKPVTLSCSQTLNHNVMYWYQQKSSQAPKLLFHYYDKDFNNEADTPDNFQSRRPNTSFCFLDIRSPGLGDTAMYLCATSSDWGQGGQPQHFGDGTRLSIL.

The chain is built from TRBV9 and TRBJ2-7; 12 bases are a match to TRBD2. V was pared by 0 bases and J by 1 base, with 5 bases of the junction left unmatched. The germline CDR1 and CDR2 sequences are SGDLS and YYNGEE. This CDR3 is built from 17 residues. This chain's CDR3 is CASSVGLAGVGSYEQYF. DNA of the CDR3: TGTGCCAGCAGCGTAGGACTAGCGGGAGTGGGATCCTACGAGCAGTACTTC.

CDR3 DNA: TGTGCCAGTAGAATCGCGAGCGGGATCTACGAGCAGTACTTC. Its translation is CASRIASGIYEQYF. This chain connects TRBV19 to TRBJ2-7; 7 positions agree with TRBD2. The CDR3 is 14 residues long. The ends lost 6 bases at V and 3 bases at J; junction bases unmatched: 8. Germline V gene data show CDR1 as LNHDA and CDR2 as SQIVND (reference sequence).

The V call is TRBV12-3 or TRBV12-4, the J call TRBJ1-1; TRBD1 aligns across 9 bases. V shed 6 bases and J 7 bases; nucleotides not matched to a gene: 6. The CDR3 has 13 residues. CDR3 in DNA: TGTGCCAGCAGCAGGGGACAGGGCGATGAAGCTTTCTTT. Its protein is CASSRGQGDEAFF.